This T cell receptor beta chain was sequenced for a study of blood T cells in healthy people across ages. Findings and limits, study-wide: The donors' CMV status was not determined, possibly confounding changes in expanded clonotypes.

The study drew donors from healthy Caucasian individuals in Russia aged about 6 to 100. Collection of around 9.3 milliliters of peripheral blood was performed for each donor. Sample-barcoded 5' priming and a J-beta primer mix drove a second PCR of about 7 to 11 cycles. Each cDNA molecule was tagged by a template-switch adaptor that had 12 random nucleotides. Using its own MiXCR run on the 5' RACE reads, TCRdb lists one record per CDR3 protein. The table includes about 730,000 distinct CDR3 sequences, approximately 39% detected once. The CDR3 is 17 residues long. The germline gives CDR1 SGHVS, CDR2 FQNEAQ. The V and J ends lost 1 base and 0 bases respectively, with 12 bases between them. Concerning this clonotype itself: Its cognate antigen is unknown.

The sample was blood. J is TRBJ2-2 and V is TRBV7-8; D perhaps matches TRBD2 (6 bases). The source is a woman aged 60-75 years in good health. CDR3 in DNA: TGTGCCAGCAGCTTAGACAGACTAGACGCGAACACCGGGGAGCTGTTTTTT. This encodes CASSLDRLDANTGELFF.